This TCR beta chain was observed in a study of cytomegalovirus exposure and HLA in healthy donors (dated by TCRdb to between 2016 and 2019). A note on the overall study: A later analysis indicated that the roughly 120 validation repertoires were generated on the platform also employed for the roughly 720 repertoires of the first cohort. The aim of the study was to test whether cataloging public T cell receptors could identify signatures of past pathogen exposure. Along with the roughly 670-subject first cohort, a separate validation cohort of some 130 different subjects was used. The study combined high-throughput TCR immunosequencing, statistical association of individual TCRs with disease status, and machine learning to predict cytomegalovirus infection status.

The V end loses 5 bases and the J end loses 5 bases, and a stretch of 9 bases separates them. Inclusive of the bounding cysteine and phenylalanine, the CDR3 is 12 residues long. Only CDR3 DNA is held: 36 bases, read in frame from base 1. CDR1 and CDR2 were assigned from the germline V gene (reference sequence) as MNHNY and SVGAGI. Here is what the overall study found, with its caveats: Subsequent analysis determined that TCRs grouped into clusters in the first cohort also showed a tendency toward co-occurrence across the 130 or so validation repertoires, and 94% of cluster scores exceeded 0. The study listed 170 or so TCR beta chains as associated with cytomegalovirus. According to the authors, the approach could potentially be generalized to other disease states and immunological phenotypes. All 120 or so repertoires were used to score co-occurrence in the validation cohort in a later analysis, because that analysis had no HLA typing for the cohort. In both the original and validation cohorts, the classifier was reported to diagnose cytomegalovirus status with high specificity and sensitivity. A few of the identified cytomegalovirus-associated TCR beta chains were confirmed in vitro to be specific for cytomegalovirus antigens. While some public TCRs were present in many individuals, most TCR sequences turned up only very rarely across donors.

To prepare the library, the immunoSEQ multiplex PCR assay was applied. The source study handled its data this way. A statistical classification framework was built to diagnose cytomegalovirus status from the catalog of TCR beta chain sequences. Sourced from immuneACCESS, this table was stored by TCRdb with only in-frame sequences that have V and J called. A share of the clones is absent; for the studies checked, an unresolved V gene accounts for under half, and the remainder has no known explanation. From that table come the V and J calls and clone size; the DNA was used to work out D and trimming. This sample comprises roughly 100,000 clones, 86% of them detected only once. Around 4.1% of the sample lies in the top ten. The donors were included in the validation cohort of around 120 subjects, a group kept apart from the roughly 670-subject first cohort. Comment on this clone: Its binding antigen is unknown. No clone much larger than this one lies a single base away; base qualities are absent.

This sequence was found in a young woman in good health and CMV-seropositive. The sample consisted of PBMCs. Recombination linked TRBV6-6 to TRBJ2-5; TRBD2 could be the D gene, as 5 bases match. The encoded CDR3 is CASSSTRETQYF. The DNA sequence is as follows: TGTGCCAGCAGTAGCACTAGGGAGACCCAGTACTTC.